These 25 T cell receptor beta chains originate from one sample sequenced in a study of blood T cell repertoires in COVID-19. Libraries were prepared by immunoSEQ multiplex PCR; TCRdb keeps only in-frame clonotypes and omits some of them. The sample has around 300,000 clones, approximately 88% seen once; the top ten hold 5%. Sequencing input: PBMCs or T cells enriched from blood (not recorded which). These receptors were collected from a man in his thirties or forties who had recovered from COVID-19.

The rearrangement joins TRBV6-5 to TRBJ2-1, with 9 nucleotides matching TRBD1. Germline V lookup: CDR1 MNHEY, CDR2 SVGAGI. The CDR3 totals 13 residues. Unmatched junction bases numbered 8, after V lost 9 bases and J lost 8 bases. CDR3 region: CASRRDRAYEQFF. The DNA of the CDR3 is TGTGCCAGTCGGAGGGACAGGGCCTATGAGCAGTTCTTC.

The chain links TRBV19 to TRBJ1-2; a possible D gene is TRBD1 (6 bases). Germline CDR1 is LNHDA and CDR2 is SQIVND (reference sequence). V gave up 6 bases and J gave up 4 bases, with 9 bases separating them. The CDR3 runs to 12 residues. CDR3 DNA: TGTGCCAGTAGGCAGGGGACCTATGGCTACACCTTC. It is translated as CASRQGTYGYTF.

This chain's CDR3 is CASSVRGGPYNEQFF. CDR3 DNA sequence: TGTGCCAGCAGCGTACGGGGGGGCCCCTACAATGAGCAGTTCTTC. The V and J genes are TRBV14 and TRBJ2-1; TRBD2 matches at 8 bases. The germline CDR1 and CDR2 sequences are SGHDN and FVKESK. CDR3 length: 15 amino acids. The junction had 5 bases not matched to a gene; V was cut back by 5 bases and J by 2 bases.

V and J are TRBV7-9 and TRBJ2-7; D unresolved. Trimming cost V 5 bases and J 0 bases, with 11 bases left between them. The CDR3 is 14 residues long. Germline V gene sequence: CDR1 SEHNR, CDR2 FQNEAQ (reference sequence). The CDR3 bases are TGTGCCAGCAGCACTCGCGTAACCTCCTACGAGCAGTACTTC. It codes for CASSTRVTSYEQYF.

This chain links TRBV20-1 with TRBJ2-7, with 7 positions matching TRBD1. Germline CDR1 is DFQATT and CDR2 is SNEGSKA (reference sequence). The CDR3 extends over 13 amino acids. The trim removed 3 bases at V and 7 bases at J, leaving 9 bases unmatched. The CDR3 bases are TGCAGTGCTAGTCCTGGGACAGCCGTTGAGCAGTACTTC. This translates into CSASPGTAVEQYF.

Here the CDR3 reads CASSIMDRSSYNSPLHF. The DNA of the CDR3 is TGTGCCAGTAGTATAATGGACAGAAGCTCCTATAATTCACCCCTCCACTTT. This sequence joins TRBV19 and TRBJ1-6; D possibly corresponds to TRBD1 (6 bases). Trimming took off 2 bases at V and 0 bases at J, with 11 bases between the two ends. Germline CDR1 is LNHDA and CDR2 is SQIVND (reference sequence). The CDR3 covers 17 residues.

Of note for this clone: This sample also contains other DNA sequences that code for the same CDR3. The V call is TRBV2, the J call TRBJ2-7; TRBD2 aligns across 9 bases. Trimming cost V 4 bases and J 4 bases; bases outside gene matches: 5. The CDR3 contains 14 residues. Germline lookup yields CDR1 SNHLY and CDR2 FYNNEI. The CDR3 region is CASSAQRGVYEQYF. In DNA, the CDR3 is TGTGCCAGCAGTGCCCAGCGGGGGGTTTACGAGCAGTACTTC.

This chain joins TRBV3-1 (or the pseudogene TRBV3-2) and TRBJ1-1; D is ambiguous. The V and J ends lost 3 bases and 0 bases respectively, with 11 bases between them. The CDR3 has 15 residues. Germline loops: CDR1 LGHDT, CDR2 YNNKEL (reference sequence). CDR3 sequence: CASSQHGVLNTEAFF. Here the CDR3 DNA reads TGTGCCAGCAGCCAGCACGGAGTCCTGAACACTGAAGCTTTCTTT.

The chain employs TRBV3-1 (or the pseudogene TRBV3-2) and TRBJ1-2; tentatively, D is TRBD1 (6 bases). V dropped 0 bases and J dropped 2 bases, with 10 bases sitting between them. The CDR3 is made up of 15 amino acids. Germline assignment: CDR1 LGHDT and CDR2 YNNKEL (reference sequence). The CDR3 here is CASSQDRGPNYGYTF. Written as DNA, the CDR3 is TGTGCCAGCAGCCAAGACAGGGGTCCAAACTATGGCTACACCTTC.

The chain uses TRBV28 and TRBJ1-3, with 7 bases that match TRBD1. The CDR3 runs to 16 residues. V shed 4 bases and J 0 bases; nucleotides not matched to a gene: 6. Germline V gives CDR1 MDHEN, CDR2 SYDVKM. CDR3 nucleotide sequence: TGTGCCAGCAGTTATGAGGGGGCTATCTCTGGAAACACCATATATTTT. Its translation: CASSYEGAISGNTIYF.

The chain links TRBV19 to TRBJ2-3, with no clear D. The CDR3 contains 15 residues. Trimming removed 1 base from V and 0 bases from J, with 8 bases in between. Germline V gene data show CDR1 as LNHDA and CDR2 as SQIVND (reference sequence). DNA for the CDR3: TGTGCCAGTAGTATAGGATCAAGCAGCACAGATACGCAGTATTTT. This codes for CASSIGSSSTDTQYF.

The chain couples TRBV7-6 to TRBJ2-1, with 11 bases fitting TRBD2. Trimming at V came to 1 base and at J to 7 bases, leaving 9 bases not matched to a gene. This CDR3 comprises 17 residues. CDR1 is SGHVS and CDR2 is FNYEAQ in the germline V gene. The CDR3 DNA reads TGTGCCAGCAGCTTAGGTTTAGCGGGGGGGCCAGGAAATGAGCAGTTCTTC. This translates into CASSLGLAGGPGNEQFF.

This chain joins TRBV4-2 and TRBJ2-3; maybe TRBD2 (7 bases). With 1 base removed from V and 0 bases from J, the gap between germline ends came to 14 bases. Germline lookup yields CDR1 LGHNA and CDR2 YNFKEQ. CDR3 length: 17 residues. CDR3 in amino acids: CASSQGHGGPSTDTQYF. CDR3 coding DNA: TGTGCCAGCAGCCAAGGACACGGGGGGCCAAGCACAGATACGCAGTATTTT.

The chain employs TRBV28 and TRBJ1-4; TRBD1 aligns across 9 bases. The V segment lost 3 bases and the J segment 8 bases; nucleotides outside the gene matches: 7. Germline V gene lookup returns CDR1 MDHEN and CDR2 SYDVKM. This CDR3 comprises 15 residues. In DNA, the CDR3 is TGTGCCAGCAGTTTCGGGGGACAGGGAGGCGAAAAACTGTTTTTT. It encodes CASSFGGQGGEKLFF.

DNA for the CDR3: TGTGCCACCAGCAGCGGGGTATTCACTGAAGCTTTCTTT. This sequence encodes CATSSGVFTEAFF. V is TRBV15 and J is TRBJ1-1; D is uncertain. Looked up from germline, CDR1 is LNHNV and CDR2 is YYDKDF (reference sequence). CDR3 length: 13 amino acids. With 3 bases removed from V and 4 bases from J, the gap between germline ends came to 9 bases.

The chain couples TRBV2 to TRBJ2-7; 9 bases are shared with TRBD1. Trimming at V came to 6 bases and at J to 4 bases, leaving 4 bases not matched to a gene. The germline V gene encodes CDR1 SNHLY and CDR2 FYNNEI. The CDR3 spans 13 residues. The CDR3: CASRAGQGYEQYF. The CDR3 DNA reads as TGTGCCAGCAGGGCGGGACAGGGTTACGAGCAGTACTTC.

The chain combines TRBV3-1 (or the pseudogene TRBV3-2) with TRBJ1-2, with D unclear. Germline lookup yields CDR1 LGHDT and CDR2 YNNKEL (reference sequence). The CDR3 is 13 residues long. The germline V and J ends were trimmed by 0 bases and 8 bases, with 10 bases remaining between them. CDR3 sequence: CASSQDPGSGYTF. CDR3 sequence (DNA): TGTGCCAGCAGCCAAGATCCGGGGAGCGGCTACACCTTC.

This clone was picked up one time. The chain is built from TRBV3-1 (or the pseudogene TRBV3-2) and TRBJ1-2, with a tentative D call TRBD1 (5 bases). The CDR3 runs to 13 residues. Trimming cost V 3 bases and J 6 bases, with 11 bases left between them. Germline CDR1 reads LGHDT; CDR2 reads YNNKEL (reference sequence). The chain's CDR3 is CASSQGRAHGYTF. DNA of the CDR3: TGTGCCAGCAGCCAGGGCAGGGCCCATGGCTACACCTTC.

The V gene is TRBV27, the J gene TRBJ1-5, with TRBD1 identical over 8 bases. The CDR3 spans 13 residues. Trimming at V came to 6 bases and at J to 9 bases, leaving 7 bases not matched to a gene. Germline V gene lookup returns CDR1 MNHEY and CDR2 SMNVEV (reference sequence). The CDR3 spells CASSRGLTGPQHF. DNA of the CDR3: TGTGCCAGCAGCAGGGGGCTTACGGGGCCCCAGCATTTT.

V is TRBV7-3 and J is TRBJ2-3; 13 nucleotides align to TRBD2. Germline values: CDR1 SGHTA, CDR2 FQGTGA. The CDR3 is 18 residues long. The J segment lost 2 bases and the V segment lost 3 bases, leaving 8 bases of the junction unmatched. The CDR3 DNA follows: TGTGCCAGCAGCTTTTTGTGCGGACTAGCGGGGGACACAGATACGCAGTATTTT. Translated: CASSFLCGLAGDTDTQYF.

This chain connects TRBV3-1 (or the pseudogene TRBV3-2) to TRBJ1-3; unclear D gene. Germline V gene data show CDR1 as LGHDT and CDR2 as YNNKEL (reference sequence). The CDR3 has 15 residues. V gave up 1 base and J gave up 0 bases, with 7 bases separating them. CDR3 nucleotide sequence: TGTGCCAGCAGCCAAGCGGCAGGCTCTGGAAACACCATATATTTT. Protein: CASSQAAGSGNTIYF.

V gene TRBV29-1 combines with J gene TRBJ1-1, with a weak D call TRBD1 (6 bases). CDR1 is SQVTM, CDR2 ANQGSEA, per germline. Trimming removed 5 bases from V and 4 bases from J, with 11 bases in between. The CDR3 spans 12 residues. The CDR3, as DNA: TGCAGCGTTCCGGGACACTCCACTGAAGCTTTCTTT. Translating it yields CSVPGHSTEAFF.

This rearrangement joins TRBV5-1 to TRBJ1-2; 9 bases fit TRBD1. The germline CDR1 and CDR2 sequences are SGHRS and YFSETQ. Trimming removed 3 bases from V and 2 bases from J; junction bases left unmatched: 8. The CDR3 totals 16 residues. The CDR3 here is CASSYEQGAWNYGYTF. CDR3 nucleotide sequence: TGCGCCAGCAGCTACGAACAGGGGGCTTGGAACTATGGCTACACCTTC.

The CDR3 DNA reads as TGTGCCAGTAGTATAACCGGACAGGGAGGCGAGCAGTACTTC. Its protein product is CASSITGQGGEQYF. The genes are TRBV19 and TRBJ2-7; 8 bases map to TRBD1. The CDR3 has 14 amino acids. Germline V gives CDR1 LNHDA, CDR2 SQIVND (reference sequence). The V and J ends lost 2 bases and 6 bases, in that order; junction bases with no gene match: 6.

This chain uses TRBV4-1 with TRBJ2-1, with a tentative D call TRBD1 (7 bases). The CDR3 is 17 amino acids. V lost 4 bases and J 2 bases, leaving 18 bases between the germline ends. Germline V gene data show CDR1 as MGHRA and CDR2 as YSYEKL. The CDR3 loop reads CASSLGTDREAYNEQFF. The CDR3 region has the DNA TGCGCCAGCAGCCTAGGGACCGACAGGGAGGCCTACAATGAGCAGTTCTTC.